What follows are 31 T cell receptor beta chains derived from one specimen sequenced in a study of cytomegalovirus exposure and HLA in healthy donors. PCR amplification relied on 60 Vbeta primers (plus 13 Jbeta primers). Method: immunoSEQ multiplex PCR; TCRdb's copy keeps in-frame clones and lacks some. Among more than 95,000 clones listed, about three quarters were seen once. The sequencing input was PBMCs. These receptors were taken from a man aged 30 to 39 in good health and CMV-seronegative.

This rearrangement joins TRBV6-5 to TRBJ1-1; no clear D gene. The CDR3 runs to 13 residues. The germline CDR1 and CDR2 sequences are MNHEY and SVGAGI. The V gene lost 5 bases and the J gene lost 0 bases, with 7 bases spanning the gap. DNA for the CDR3: TGTGCCAGCAGTACCGAGGTGAACACTGAAGCTTTCTTT. Its translation is CASSTEVNTEAFF.

This rearrangement joins TRBV7-8 to TRBJ1-2, with D possibly matching TRBD1 (5 bases). V lost 0 bases, J lost 5 bases, and 16 bases lay in between. The CDR3 covers 16 residues. Germline CDR1 reads SGHVS; CDR2 reads FQNEAQ. Here the CDR3 reads CASSLASAGALYGYTF. In nucleotides, the CDR3 is TGTGCCAGCAGCTTAGCGAGTGCTGGGGCTCTTTATGGCTACACCTTC.

The V call is TRBV5-1, the J call TRBJ1-5; the D gene is possibly TRBD1 (6 bases). Looked up from germline, CDR1 is SGHRS and CDR2 is YFSETQ. The CDR3 extends over 14 amino acids. V was shortened by 4 bases and J by 7 bases, with 15 bases between the two germline ends. CDR3 region: CASSANSGEQPQHF. The CDR3 nucleotides are TGCGCCAGCAGCGCAAACTCAGGGGAACAGCCCCAGCATTTT.

The chain recombines TRBV7-9 with TRBJ1-1; the match to TRBD1 covers 8 bases. CDR1 is SEHNR and CDR2 is FQNEAQ in the germline V gene (reference sequence). This CDR3 comprises 15 residues. Unmatched junction bases numbered 8, after V lost 5 bases and J lost 3 bases. The CDR3 reads CASSARTGRYTEAFF. The DNA of the CDR3 is TGTGCCAGCAGCGCTCGGACAGGGAGGTACACTGAAGCTTTCTTT. The entire variable domain, with the rest obtained from reference TRBV7-9 and TRBJ1-1, is as follows: DTGVSQNPRHKITKRGQNVTFRCDPISEHNRLYWYRQTLGQGPEFLTYFQNEAQLEKSRLLSDRFSAERPKGSFSTLEIQRTEQGDSAMYLCASSARTGRYTEAFFGQGTRLTVV.

This chain's CDR3 is CASSRQSGSYEQYF. The CDR3, as DNA: TGTGCCAGCAGCCGACAGTCCGGGTCCTACGAGCAGTACTTC. The rearrangement uses TRBV6-6 and TRBJ2-7; tentative D call: TRBD1 (5 bases). CDR3 length: 14 amino acids. The germline gives CDR1 MNHNY, CDR2 SVGAGI (reference sequence). V lost 6 bases to trimming and J lost 1 base, with 13 bases between them.

The CDR3 coding sequence is TGCGCCAGCAGCCCCCCCGGGGGAGCTTACGAGCAGTACTTC. It yields the protein CASSPPGGAYEQYF. V gene TRBV5-1 combines with J gene TRBJ2-7, with TRBD2 as a possible D gene (6 bases). Between the trimmed V and J ends, which lost 4 bases and 4 bases, there was a span of 15 bases. Per the germline V gene, CDR1 is SGHRS and CDR2 is YFSETQ. CDR3 size: 14 residues. The entire variable domain, with the rest obtained from reference TRBV5-1 and TRBJ2-7, is as follows: KAGVTQTPRYLIKTRGQQVTLSCSPISGHRSVSWYQQTPGQGLQFLFEYFSETQRNKGNFPGRFSGRQFSNSRSEMNVSTLELGDSALYLCASSPPGGAYEQYFGPGTRLTVT.

The gene calls are TRBV19 and TRBJ1-5; the match to TRBD1 covers 8 bases. The germline V gene has CDR1 LNHDA and CDR2 SQIVND (reference sequence). The J segment lost 3 bases and the V segment lost 7 bases, leaving 8 bases of the junction unmatched. The CDR3 runs to 15 residues. This CDR3 is CASTTPRGLNQPQHF. CDR3 in DNA: TGTGCCAGTACCACCCCCAGGGGGCTCAATCAGCCCCAGCATTTT.

Notes on this clone: The sample contains more than one DNA sequence encoding this CDR3. V and J are TRBV5-1 and TRBJ2-5; TRBD2 aligns across 8 bases. Germline CDR1 reads SGHRS; CDR2 reads YFSETQ. V shed 0 bases and J 2 bases; nucleotides not matched to a gene: 6. This CDR3 contains 16 residues. This CDR3 is CASSLGLRGGQETQYF. For the CDR3, the DNA is TGCGCCAGCAGCTTGGGGCTTCGGGGGGGTCAAGAGACCCAGTACTTC.

This chain uses TRBV19 with TRBJ1-1; 7 nucleotides agree with TRBD1. The germline V gene encodes CDR1 LNHDA and CDR2 SQIVND (reference sequence). The CDR3 runs to 18 residues. The V and J ends lost 3 bases and 1 base, in that order; junction bases with no gene match: 14. This chain's CDR3 is CASSIRRTGANQNTEAFF. CDR3 in DNA: TGTGCCAGTAGTATCCGGAGAACAGGGGCGAATCAGAACACTGAAGCTTTCTTT. The full variable domain, rest sourced from reference TRBV19 and TRBJ1-1, is DGGITQSPKYLFRKEGQNVTLSCEQNLNHDAMYWYRQDPGQGLRLIYYSQIVNDFQKGDIAEGYSVSREKKESFPLTVTSAQKNPTAFYLCASSIRRTGANQNTEAFFGQGTRLTVV.

A note on this clone: Mismatch with germline at one junction end may stem from a read error. This rearrangement joins TRBV7-9 to TRBJ1-5; D is unresolved. The germline CDR1 and CDR2 sequences are SEHNR and FQNEAQ (reference sequence). The CDR3 totals 14 residues. The CDR3 DNA sequence: TGTTCCAGCAGCTTAAACCACGGAGTTCAGCCCCAGCATTTT. Translating it yields CSSSLNHGVQPQHF.

In this sample, this clone turned up once. J is TRBJ1-4 and V is TRBV6-5, with a possible D match to TRBD1 (6 bases). The CDR3 covers 11 residues. Trimming took off 8 bases at V and 12 bases at J, with 13 bases between the two ends. Germline values: CDR1 MNHEY, CDR2 SVGAGI. CDR3 nucleotide sequence: TGTGCCAGCGGGAACAGGGCGGAACTGTTTTTT. Translated: CASGNRAELFF.

This clone was detected a few times. The gene calls are TRBV4-3 and TRBJ1-2, with TRBD1 matching 7 bases. Germline CDR1 and CDR2: LGHNA and YSLEER. The J segment lost 0 bases and the V segment lost 5 bases, leaving 3 bases of the junction unmatched. This CDR3 spans 14 amino acids. Here the CDR3 reads CASSNRGANYGYTF. DNA for the CDR3: TGCGCCAGCAGCAACAGGGGAGCTAACTATGGCTACACCTTC.

The V gene is TRBV28, the J gene TRBJ2-2; 9 bases agree with TRBD1. The CDR3 has 15 amino acids. Germline trimming cut 6 bases from V and 5 bases from J; bases unmatched to any gene: 7. Germline V gene lookup returns CDR1 MDHEN and CDR2 SYDVKM. The CDR3 sequence: CASRFTGGLTGELFF. The CDR3 DNA follows: TGTGCCAGCAGATTTACAGGGGGCTTAACCGGGGAGCTGTTTTTT.

J is TRBJ2-3 and V is TRBV6-4; 9 bases are shared with TRBD2. Germline CDR1 and CDR2: MRHNA and SNTAGT. CDR3 length: 14 residues. With V trimmed by 4 bases and J by 6 bases, 5 bases remained unmatched. The CDR3 sequence: CASSVSSGADTQYF. As DNA, the CDR3 is TGTGCCAGCAGTGTTTCTAGCGGGGCGGATACGCAGTATTTT.

This sequence joins TRBV11-3 and TRBJ2-2; TRBD2 aligns across 7 bases. Germline V lookup: CDR1 SGHNT, CDR2 YENEEA. This CDR3 has 15 residues. V was pared by 4 bases and J by 3 bases, with 5 bases of the junction left unmatched. The CDR3 DNA reads as TGTGCCAGCAGCTCCGGGGGGTCGGACACCGGGGAGCTGTTTTTT. Residues: CASSSGGSDTGELFF.

The gene calls are TRBV4-2 and TRBJ1-2, with D maybe TRBD1 (6 bases). CDR1 is LGHNA, CDR2 YNFKEQ, per germline. Trimming removed 4 bases from V and 1 base from J, with 19 bases in between. The CDR3 sequence is 17 residues long. The CDR3 DNA is TGTGCCAGCAGCCTAGGTCCGGCGGAACAGGGTAACTATGGCTACACCTTC. Protein product: CASSLGPAEQGNYGYTF.

The chain carries TRBV5-4 and TRBJ2-5; 7 bases map to TRBD1. The CDR3 contains 13 residues. Germline V gene lookup returns CDR1 SGHNT and CDR2 YYREEE (reference sequence). Trimming took 4 bases from V and 2 from J; bases not matched to a gene: 2. This chain's CDR3 is CASSRDSQETQYF. CDR3 in DNA: TGTGCCAGCAGCCGGGACAGTCAAGAGACCCAGTACTTC.

This sequence joins TRBV15 and TRBJ2-2; D is unresolved. CDR1 is LNHNV and CDR2 is YYDKDF in the germline V gene (reference sequence). The length of the CDR3 is 11 residues. V gave up 8 bases and J gave up 9 bases, with 10 bases separating them. Here the CDR3 reads CATRGIRELFF. CDR3 sequence (DNA): TGTGCCACCCGTGGCATCCGGGAGCTGTTTTTT.

The J gene is TRBJ2-1, the V gene TRBV7-2, with D uncertain. Germline CDR1 and CDR2: SGHTA and FQGNSA. This CDR3 has 13 residues. Trimming shortened V by 1 base and J by 4 bases, and 5 bases separated the two germline ends. CDR3 nucleotides: TGTGCCAGCAGCTTAGATTTATACAATGAGCAGTTCTTC. As protein: CASSLDLYNEQFF. Complete variable domain (other parts from reference TRBV7-2 and TRBJ2-1): GAGVSQSPSNKVTEKGKDVELRCDPISGHTALYWYRQSLGQGLEFLIYFQGNSAPDKSGLPSDRFSAERTGGSVSTLTIQRTQQEDSAVYLCASSLDLYNEQFFGPGTRLTVL.

The rearrangement uses TRBV6-1 and TRBJ2-7; 7 bases agree with TRBD2. Trimming took 1 base from V and 6 from J; bases not matched to a gene: 3. The germline V gene encodes CDR1 MNHNS and CDR2 SASEGT. The CDR3 is 13 residues long. CDR3 in amino acids: CASSEVSGGEQYF. The CDR3 DNA is TGTGCCAGCAGTGAAGTTTCGGGGGGCGAGCAGTACTTC.

This clone was detected only once. The chain has TRBV30 and TRBJ1-1, with a weak D call TRBD1 (5 bases). Trimming removed 2 bases at V and 5 bases at J, with 15 bases between. CDR1 and CDR2 (germline): GTSNPN, SVGIG (reference sequence). The CDR3 is 14 amino acids. The CDR3 here is CAWSPTGAHTEAFF. The CDR3, as DNA: TGTGCCTGGAGTCCCACAGGCGCGCATACTGAAGCTTTCTTT. Filled out from reference TRBV30 and TRBJ1-1, the complete variable domain reads SQTIHQWPATLVQPVGSPLSLECTVEGTSNPNLYWYRQAAGRGLQLLFYSVGIGQISSEVPQNLSASRPQDRQFILSSKKLLLSDSGFYLCAWSPTGAHTEAFFGQGTRLTVV.

This rearrangement joins TRBV5-8 to TRBJ2-7; 8 nucleotides align to TRBD1. The CDR3 is 17 residues long. Germline CDR1 and CDR2: SGHTS and YDEGEE. V shed 2 bases and J 4 bases; nucleotides not matched to a gene: 14. The chain's CDR3 is CASSFRDRGDSAYEQYF. The CDR3 DNA reads as TGTGCCAGCAGCTTCCGAGACAGGGGCGATTCCGCTTACGAGCAGTACTTC.

The rearrangement links TRBV27 to TRBJ1-2; no clear D gene. The CDR3 contains 13 residues. Germline-derived CDR1 and CDR2 are MNHEY and SMNVEV (reference sequence). V was clipped by 3 bases and J by 1 base, with 6 bases between them. CDR3 sequence reads: CASSFQVNYGYTF. CDR3 DNA: TGTGCCAGCAGTTTCCAGGTTAACTATGGCTACACCTTC.

This clone was picked up a small number of times. The V and J genes are TRBV5-4 and TRBJ2-5, with unresolved D. Deletions cut 2 bases from V and 3 bases from J, with 8 bases between. Germline values: CDR1 SGHNT, CDR2 YYREEE (reference sequence). CDR3 length equals 13 residues. The CDR3 loop reads CASSLVSEETQYF. CDR3 sequence (DNA): TGTGCCAGCAGCTTAGTCAGCGAAGAGACCCAGTACTTC.

The chain employs TRBV28 and TRBJ2-7; 7 bases fit TRBD1. The CDR3 loop spans 13 amino acids. Looked up from germline, CDR1 is MDHEN and CDR2 is SYDVKM. The trim removed 6 bases at V and 2 bases at J, leaving 4 bases unmatched. CDR3 DNA sequence: TGTGCCAGCAGCTATGGGACAGCCTACGAGCAGTACTTC. Its protein is CASSYGTAYEQYF.

This rearrangement joins TRBV28 to TRBJ2-3, with D unclear. V was cut by 6 bases and J by 2 bases, with 12 bases left in between. The CDR3 covers 14 residues. Germline V gene data show CDR1 as MDHEN and CDR2 as SYDVKM. The CDR3 bases are TGTGCCAGCAGCCGAGGATCCATCACAGATACGCAGTATTTT. Encoded protein: CASSRGSITDTQYF.

This clone was picked up a small number of times. CDR3 protein: CASSVVGGGPGNTGELFF. Written as DNA, the CDR3 is TGTGCCAGCAGCGTAGTTGGGGGGGGGCCGGGGAACACCGGGGAGCTGTTTTTT. The chain is built from TRBV9 and TRBJ2-2; a possible D gene is TRBD2 (7 bases). CDR3 length: 18 amino acids. Trimming cost V 0 bases and J 1 base, with 16 bases left between them. Germline CDR1 SGDLS, CDR2 YYNGEE.

This clone has a single count. The rearrangement joins TRBV4-2 to TRBJ2-7; the match to TRBD2 covers 7 bases. V dropped 0 bases and J dropped 1; count of bases not matched to a gene: 3. This CDR3 region has 15 residues. In germline, CDR1 is LGHNA, CDR2 YNFKEQ. DNA of the CDR3: TGTGCCAGCAGCCAAGAGCTAGCGGTATCCTACGAGCAGTACTTC. This sequence encodes CASSQELAVSYEQYF.

The chain recombines TRBV7-9 with TRBJ2-7; 9 bases map to TRBD1. CDR3 size: 13 residues. Trimming cost V 2 bases and J 7 bases; bases outside gene matches: 3. In germline, CDR1 is SEHNR, CDR2 FQNEAQ (reference sequence). CDR3 DNA sequence: TGTGCCAGCAGCTTAACAGGGGGCTGGGAGCAGTACTTC. This codes for CASSLTGGWEQYF.

J is TRBJ2-7 and V is TRBV5-1; D remains ambiguous. The CDR3 runs to 13 residues. V dropped 5 bases and J dropped 0 bases, with 9 bases sitting between them. CDR1 and CDR2 from the germline V gene are SGHRS and YFSETQ. The CDR3 sequence: CASRPTASYEQYF. The CDR3 DNA follows: TGCGCCAGCAGACCTACAGCCTCCTACGAGCAGTACTTC.

The chain carries TRBV10-3 and TRBJ1-1; weak D call: TRBD1 (6 bases). The CDR3 has 13 residues. CDR1 ENHRY and CDR2 SYGVKD come from the germline V gene. The V end lost 7 bases, the J end lost 4 bases, and 13 bases lay between the germline ends. As DNA, the CDR3 is TGTGCCATCAAAACAGGGATGAGCACTGAAGCTTTCTTT. Residues: CAIKTGMSTEAFF.